These 25 T cell receptor beta chains share one sample of origin, sequenced in a study of blood T cell repertoires in COVID-19. Using immunoSEQ multiplex PCR, the repertoire was profiled, and TCRdb retains in-frame clones only, with some absent. Found here are more than 250,000 clones, 86% of them singletons; the top ten hold over 2.5%. The source material was PBMCs or T cells enriched from blood (not recorded which). The receptors here all came from a woman aged 18-35 years who had recovered from COVID-19.

V is TRBV7-2 and J is TRBJ1-6, with TRBD1 matching 8 bases. The CDR3 length is 16 residues. CDR1 and CDR2 from the germline V gene are SGHTA and FQGNSA. V gave up 4 bases and J gave up 0 bases; unmatched junction bases: 2. CDR3: CASSWTGSSYNSPLHF. As DNA, the CDR3 is TGTGCCAGCAGCTGGACAGGGAGCTCCTATAATTCACCCCTCCACTTT.

The rearrangement uses TRBV7-2 and TRBJ2-2, with a tentative D call TRBD2 (5 bases). Germline lookup yields CDR1 SGHTA and CDR2 FQGNSA. Between the trimmed V and J ends, which lost 0 bases and 6 bases, there was a span of 26 bases. The CDR3 extends over 20 amino acids. DNA of the CDR3: TGTGCCAGCAGCTTAGCTTTTTTGACGGCTCCACGTAAGGGAGCCGGGGAGCTGTTTTTT. Amino acid sequence: CASSLAFLTAPRKGAGELFF.

The DNA of the CDR3 is TGTGCCACCCAGGGGGCAGATACGCAGTATTTT. It codes for CATQGADTQYF. V usage is TRBV10-3 and J usage is TRBJ2-3; 7 bases fit TRBD1. Germline trimming cut 10 bases from V and 4 bases from J; bases unmatched to any gene: 2. Per germline, CDR1 ENHRY and CDR2 SYGVKD. This CDR3 region has 11 residues.

V and J are TRBV3-1 (or the pseudogene TRBV3-2) and TRBJ2-7; possibly TRBD2 for D (6 bases). This CDR3 spans 13 amino acids. Per the germline V gene, CDR1 is LGHDT and CDR2 is YNNKEL (reference sequence). V was cut by 1 base and J by 3 bases, with 7 bases left in between. The CDR3 DNA follows: TGTGCCAGCAGCCAAGCGGGAGTCTACGAGCAGTACTTC. The encoded protein is CASSQAGVYEQYF.

The chain is built from TRBV19 and TRBJ2-7; possibly TRBD1 for D (5 bases). The CDR3 is 13 residues long. Germline assignment: CDR1 LNHDA and CDR2 SQIVND (reference sequence). The V gene lost 4 bases and the J gene lost 3 bases, with 10 bases spanning the gap. DNA of the CDR3: TGTGCCAGTAGTACAGGGTACGGCTACGAGCAGTACTTC. Its translation is CASSTGYGYEQYF.

The chain has TRBV7-2 and TRBJ1-5; D is uncertain. The CDR3 contains 13 residues. V was shortened by 3 bases and J by 3 bases, with 6 bases between the two germline ends. Germline CDR1 SGHTA, CDR2 FQGNSA. DNA for the CDR3: TGTGCCAGCAGCTTTGAGTTCAATCAGCCCCAGCATTTT. Its protein is CASSFEFNQPQHF.

The rearrangement uses TRBV25-1 and TRBJ1-2; D uncertain. CDR3 length: 14 residues. The V gene's germline CDR1 is MGHDK and CDR2 SYGVNS. Trimming took off 1 base at V and 4 bases at J, with 10 bases between the two ends. CDR3 DNA: TGTGCCAGCAGTGAATCCGAGGTCGGCTATGGCTACACCTTC. Translation gives CASSESEVGYGYTF.

By sample share, this clone is medium-sized. V is TRBV30 and J is TRBJ2-7; possibly TRBD1 for D (6 bases). The V end was cut by 0 bases, the J end by 0 bases, with 9 bases between. The CDR3 consists of 14 residues. Germline CDR1 reads GTSNPN; CDR2 reads SVGIG (reference sequence). Here the CDR3 reads CAWSVAGVSYEQYF. CDR3 DNA sequence: TGTGCCTGGAGTGTGGCAGGGGTCTCCTACGAGCAGTACTTC.

V is TRBV13 and J is TRBJ2-3; 14 nucleotides agree with TRBD2. CDR1 PRHDT and CDR2 FYEKMQ come from the germline V gene (reference sequence). With V trimmed by 5 bases and J by 0 bases, 7 bases remained unmatched. The CDR3 has 18 amino acids. The CDR3 is CASSPGTSGGTSTDTQYF. DNA for the CDR3: TGTGCCAGCAGCCCCGGGACTAGCGGGGGAACTAGCACAGATACGCAGTATTTT.

In this sample, this clone turned up a few times. The CDR3 nucleotides read TGTGCCAGCAGCTTAGTACAGGGGCATAGCACAGATACGCAGTATTTT. This sequence encodes CASSLVQGHSTDTQYF. The rearrangement joins TRBV7-8 to TRBJ2-3; 7 bases agree with TRBD1. Germline CDR1 SGHVS, CDR2 FQNEAQ. The CDR3 spans 16 residues. The V gene end was trimmed by 1 base and the J gene end by 0 bases; junction bases not matched to a gene: 4.

V gene TRBV28 combines with J gene TRBJ1-5; D remains ambiguous. The V end lost 3 bases, the J end lost 5 bases, and 11 bases lay between the germline ends. The CDR3 spans 14 residues. The germline V gene has CDR1 MDHEN and CDR2 SYDVKM. The CDR3 sequence is CASSFGLGHQPQHF. CDR3 in DNA: TGTGCCAGCAGTTTCGGCCTGGGCCATCAGCCCCAGCATTTT.

V gene TRBV4-3 combines with J gene TRBJ1-2; 8 bases map to TRBD1. The V gene end was trimmed by 0 bases and the J gene end by 7 bases; junction bases not matched to a gene: 7. Germline V gives CDR1 LGHNA, CDR2 YSLEER. The CDR3 is made up of 15 amino acids. CDR3 protein: CASSQDLRGQGGYTF. CDR3 DNA: TGCGCCAGCAGCCAAGATCTCAGGGGGCAGGGTGGCTACACCTTC.

The chain joins TRBV20-1 to TRBJ1-4; D possibly corresponds to TRBD1 (6 bases). Germline CDR1 reads DFQATT; CDR2 reads SNEGSKA (reference sequence). V lost 6 bases and J lost 8, with 10 bases in between. This CDR3 spans 11 amino acids. The CDR3 DNA reads TGCAGTGCAGCCGGGACAGAAAAACTGTTTTTT. This codes for CSAAGTEKLFF.

This clone was picked up a small number of times. The chain recombines TRBV30 with TRBJ2-7; 7 nucleotides agree with TRBD1. From germline, CDR1 is GTSNPN and CDR2 SVGIG (reference sequence). This CDR3 has 15 amino acids. V lost 5 bases and J lost 2; bases outside the gene matches: 12. The CDR3: CAWAAGAGGTYEQYF. The CDR3 DNA reads as TGTGCCTGGGCCGCTGGGGCAGGGGGAACCTACGAGCAGTACTTC.

The chain joins TRBV24-1 to TRBJ2-2, with 7 bases lining up with TRBD1. Germline V lookup: CDR1 KGHDR, CDR2 SFDVKD. Germline trimming cut 2 bases from V and 6 bases from J; bases unmatched to any gene: 8. The CDR3 has 16 amino acids. CDR3 protein: CATSDWDSSGSGELFF. The CDR3 nucleotides read TGTGCCACCAGTGATTGGGACAGTTCTGGGTCCGGGGAGCTGTTTTTT.

This chain connects TRBV7-8 to TRBJ1-1, with D tentatively TRBD1 (5 bases). The germline V gene encodes CDR1 SGHVS and CDR2 FQNEAQ. With 1 base removed from V and 1 base from J, the gap between germline ends came to 13 bases. This CDR3 has 16 amino acids. The CDR3 DNA is TGTGCCAGCAGCTTAGAGGCACGTGGGGCGAACACTGAAGCTTTCTTT. Its protein product is CASSLEARGANTEAFF.

The gene calls are TRBV19 and TRBJ2-1; 10 bases match TRBD2. In germline, CDR1 is LNHDA, CDR2 SQIVND (reference sequence). The CDR3 is 16 residues long. Trimming cost V 4 bases and J 6 bases; bases outside gene matches: 9. CDR3 in DNA: TGTGCCAGTAGTACCCAAGAGGGACTAGCGAGCAATGAGCAGTTCTTC. Amino acids: CASSTQEGLASNEQFF.

The rearrangement uses TRBV30 and TRBJ2-1; D is unresolved. The CDR3 runs to 13 residues. V was trimmed by 3 bases and J by 4 bases, leaving 10 bases between them. The germline gives CDR1 GTSNPN, CDR2 SVGIG (reference sequence). The CDR3 here is CAWRASRYNEQFF. CDR3 nucleotide sequence: TGTGCCTGGAGGGCTTCGAGGTACAATGAGCAGTTCTTC. The whole variable domain, filled in from reference TRBV30 and TRBJ2-1, reads SQTIHQWPATLVQPVGSPLSLECTVEGTSNPNLYWYRQAAGRGLQLLFYSVGIGQISSEVPQNLSASRPQDRQFILSSKKLLLSDSGFYLCAWRASRYNEQFFGPGTRLTVL.

V and J are TRBV10-2 and TRBJ1-4, with D possibly being TRBD1 (5 bases). V lost 4 bases to trimming and J lost 8 bases, with 14 bases between them. The CDR3 is 14 amino acids. Looked up from germline, CDR1 is WSHSY and CDR2 is SAAADI. The CDR3 here is CASSVRGAGEKLFF. The CDR3, as DNA: TGCGCCAGCAGTGTTCGAGGGGCGGGGGAAAAACTGTTTTTT.

The J gene is TRBJ2-1, the V gene TRBV30; 10 bases match TRBD2. V lost 4 bases, J lost 8 bases, and 8 bases stayed unmatched. The CDR3 has 14 amino acids. The V gene's germline CDR1 is GTSNPN and CDR2 SVGIG (reference sequence). As DNA, the CDR3 is TGTGCCTGGACCAGCGGGGGGGCTTTGGATGAGCAGTTCTTC. It translates to CAWTSGGALDEQFF. Supplemented by reference TRBV30 and TRBJ2-1, the full variable domain reads SQTIHQWPATLVQPVGSPLSLECTVEGTSNPNLYWYRQAAGRGLQLLFYSVGIGQISSEVPQNLSASRPQDRQFILSSKKLLLSDSGFYLCAWTSGGALDEQFFGPGTRLTVL.

V usage is TRBV19 and J usage is TRBJ2-7; TRBD2 agrees at 9 bases. Germline assignment: CDR1 LNHDA and CDR2 SQIVND (reference sequence). J gave up 2 bases and V 2 bases, and 1 base lay outside the gene matches. This CDR3 region has 14 residues. This chain's CDR3 is CASSILAGPYEQYF. The CDR3 region has the DNA TGTGCCAGTAGTATACTAGCGGGACCCTACGAGCAGTACTTC.

The chain combines TRBV10-2 with TRBJ1-2; 9 nucleotides agree with TRBD1. The CDR3 is made up of 14 amino acids. Per germline, CDR1 WSHSY and CDR2 SAAADI. The trim removed 6 bases at V and 7 bases at J, leaving 9 bases unmatched. The CDR3 sequence: CASREGQGRGGYTF. Here the CDR3 DNA reads TGCGCCAGCAGGGAAGGACAGGGGCGGGGTGGCTACACCTTC.

The chain combines TRBV27 with TRBJ2-1; possibly TRBD2 for D (5 bases). Germline V lookup: CDR1 MNHEY, CDR2 SMNVEV (reference sequence). The length of the CDR3 is 17 residues. V was cut by 7 bases and J by 2 bases, with 21 bases left in between. CDR3 coding DNA: TGTGCCAGCACCCCAGACCCACAGCGGAGAACCTACAATGAGCAGTTCTTC. This translates into CASTPDPQRRTYNEQFF.

The V gene is TRBV5-5, the J gene TRBJ1-1; 9 bases align to TRBD1. CDR1 SGHKS and CDR2 YYEKEE come from the germline V gene (reference sequence). The CDR3 loop spans 14 amino acids. With 3 bases clipped from V and 8 bases from J, the junction kept 8 bases outside the gene matches. As DNA, the CDR3 is TGTGCCAGCAGCTCCGGTCCCGGGACAGGGGAAGCTTTCTTT. Translating it yields CASSSGPGTGEAFF.

This chain connects TRBV29-1 to TRBJ1-5, with D tentatively TRBD1 (6 bases). V was pared by 4 bases and J by 3 bases, with 13 bases between. Germline CDR1 SQVTM, CDR2 ANQGSEA. The CDR3 runs 14 residues. CDR3 in amino acids: CSVVVQGTNQPQHF. The CDR3 DNA follows: TGCAGCGTTGTTGTGCAGGGGACCAATCAGCCCCAGCATTTT.